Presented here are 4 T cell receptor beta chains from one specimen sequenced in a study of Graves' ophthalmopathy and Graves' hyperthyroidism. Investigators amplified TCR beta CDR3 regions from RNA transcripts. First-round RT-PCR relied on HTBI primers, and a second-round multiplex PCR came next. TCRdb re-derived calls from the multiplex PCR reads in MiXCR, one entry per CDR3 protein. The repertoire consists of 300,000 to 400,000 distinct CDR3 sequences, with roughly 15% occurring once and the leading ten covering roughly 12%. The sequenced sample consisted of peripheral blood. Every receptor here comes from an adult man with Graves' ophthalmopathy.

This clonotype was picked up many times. The CDR3 here is CASSPEIRKGTQYF. CDR3 in DNA: TGTGCCAGCAGCCCGGAAATCCGGAAGGGGACCCAGTACTTC. V gene TRBV7-2 combines with J gene TRBJ2-5, with D uncertain. CDR1 SGHTA and CDR2 FQGNSA come from the germline V gene. The CDR3 runs 14 residues. V was shortened by 5 bases and J by 7 bases, with 17 bases between the two germline ends.

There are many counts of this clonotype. Here the CDR3 DNA reads TGTGCCAGCAGCCTGGGACAGGGGGCCGTCGGCAATCAGCCCCAGCATTTT. This translates into CASSLGQGAVGNQPQHF. This chain joins TRBV12-3 or TRBV12-4 and TRBJ1-5; 12 nucleotides align to TRBD1. Trimming took 6 bases from V and 2 from J; bases not matched to a gene: 8. This CDR3 has 17 residues.

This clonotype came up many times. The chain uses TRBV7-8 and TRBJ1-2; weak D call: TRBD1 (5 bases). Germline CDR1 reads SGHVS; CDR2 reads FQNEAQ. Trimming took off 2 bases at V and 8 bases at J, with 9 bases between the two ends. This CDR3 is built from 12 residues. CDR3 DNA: TGTGCCAGCAGCTTAAACAGGCAGGGCTACACCTTC. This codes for CASSLNRQGYTF.

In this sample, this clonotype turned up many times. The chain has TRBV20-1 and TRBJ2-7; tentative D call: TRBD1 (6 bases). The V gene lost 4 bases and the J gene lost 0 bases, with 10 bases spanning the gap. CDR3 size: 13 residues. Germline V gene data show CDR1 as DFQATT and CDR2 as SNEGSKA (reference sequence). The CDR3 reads CSAIEQGSYEQYF. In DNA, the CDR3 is TGCAGTGCTATAGAACAGGGCTCCTACGAGCAGTACTTC.